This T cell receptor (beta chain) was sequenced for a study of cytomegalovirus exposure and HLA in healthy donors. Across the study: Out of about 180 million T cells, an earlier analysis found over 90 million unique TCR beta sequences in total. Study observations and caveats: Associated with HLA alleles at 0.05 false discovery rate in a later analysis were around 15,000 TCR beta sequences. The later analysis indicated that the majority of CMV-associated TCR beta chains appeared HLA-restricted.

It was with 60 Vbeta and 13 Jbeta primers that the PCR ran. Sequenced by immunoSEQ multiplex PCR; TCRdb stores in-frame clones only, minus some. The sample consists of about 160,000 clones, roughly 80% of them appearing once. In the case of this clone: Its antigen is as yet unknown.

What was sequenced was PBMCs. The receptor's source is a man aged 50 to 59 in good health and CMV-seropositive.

CDR3 sequence (DNA): TGTGCCAGCAGCCCCGACGGGGACTATGGCTACACCTTC. It codes for CASSPDGDYGYTF. The chain couples TRBV7-8 to TRBJ1-2, with no clear D. This CDR3 has 13 residues. Trimming stripped 5 bases from V and 3 bases from J, with 10 bases between. Germline V gene sequence: CDR1 SGHVS, CDR2 FQNEAQ.